The 25 T cell receptor beta chains below were found in one sample sequenced in a study of patients and donors after allogeneic stem cell transplantation. TCRdb independently ran MiXCR on the RT-PCR reads; one entry per CDR3 protein. The sample has 770 or so distinct CDR3 sequences; approximately 23% are singletons. The material sequenced was blood, either unsorted or a sorted T cell fraction (not recorded which). Every receptor here comes from a human donor who was either an allogeneic HSCT recipient or a stem cell or donor lymphocyte infusion donor (not recorded which). It is not recorded whose cells these are; they may come from a transplant donor.

CDR3 in amino acids: CASSQLNEQFF. CDR3 nucleotides: TGTGCCAGCAGCCAACTAAATGAGCAGTTCTTC. The chain uses TRBV14 and TRBJ2-1; D is unresolved. The V and J ends lost 2 bases and 7 bases respectively, with 3 bases between them. The CDR3 length is 11 residues. Germline V CDR1 and CDR2: SGHDN, FVKESK.

The chain is built from TRBV5-5 and TRBJ1-2; D unclear. Germline V gene data show CDR1 as SGHKS and CDR2 as YYEKEE (reference sequence). The V gene lost 5 bases and the J gene lost 8 bases, with 16 bases spanning the gap. This CDR3 has 13 residues. CDR3 in DNA: TGTGCCAGCAGATCCGGACGAGCTGGGGGCTACACCTTC. It is translated as CASRSGRAGGYTF.

The V call is TRBV7-2, the J call TRBJ2-5; D may be TRBD1 or TRBD2 (6 bases each). Germline values: CDR1 SGHTA, CDR2 FQGNSA. This CDR3 is 13 amino acids long. V was shortened by 6 bases and J by 5 bases, with 13 bases between the two germline ends. The CDR3 here is CASSRGTSETQYF. The CDR3 bases are TGTGCCAGCAGTCGCGGGACATCGGAGACCCAGTACTTC.

This clonotype was observed a few times. The V gene is TRBV19, the J gene TRBJ1-3; 7 positions agree with TRBD1. The CDR3 has 14 amino acids. Germline assignment: CDR1 LNHDA and CDR2 SQIVND (reference sequence). V dropped 5 bases and J dropped 4; count of bases not matched to a gene: 5. The CDR3: CASSPQTGGNTIYF. CDR3 DNA sequence: TGTGCCAGTAGTCCTCAGACAGGGGGAAACACCATATATTTT.

This clonotype was seen only a few times. The J gene is TRBJ2-2, the V gene TRBV2, with D hard to call. With 5 bases removed from V and 8 bases from J, the gap between germline ends came to 15 bases. This CDR3 is built from 14 residues. Germline V gene sequence: CDR1 SNHLY, CDR2 FYNNEI. The CDR3 bases are TGTGCCAGCAGTTTCACCGCAGTGTCTGGGGAGCTGTTTTTT. It translates to CASSFTAVSGELFF.

The chain has TRBV20-1 and TRBJ1-2; a possible D gene is TRBD1 (5 bases). The ends were cut back, 2 bases at V and 8 bases at J, with 9 bases in the middle. Germline lookup yields CDR1 DFQATT and CDR2 SNEGSKA (reference sequence). CDR3 length equals 11 residues. CDR3 sequence (DNA): TGCAGTGCTAGATACGGGGCAGGCTACACCTTC. Its protein is CSARYGAGYTF.

This chain's CDR3 is CASSFAGTGEQYF. The CDR3 coding sequence is TGTGCCAGCTCTTTCGCCGGGACAGGAGAACAGTACTTC. The chain carries TRBV18 and TRBJ2-7; 8 bases line up with TRBD1. CDR1 and CDR2 from the germline V gene are KGHSH and LQKENI. The V and J ends lost 6 bases and 10 bases, in that order; junction bases with no gene match: 11. CDR3 size: 13 residues.

This clonotype was seen a handful of times. The rearrangement joins TRBV7-2 to TRBJ1-5, with D possibly matching TRBD1 (5 bases). Germline CDR1 SGHTA, CDR2 FQGNSA. The CDR3 extends over 14 amino acids. V was pared by 2 bases and J by 3 bases, with 8 bases between. The CDR3 DNA reads TGTGCCAGCAGCTTATTGGGGACCAATCAGCCCCAGCATTTT. Amino acids: CASSLLGTNQPQHF.

This clonotype showed up just a few times. The genes are TRBV3-1 and TRBJ2-7, with 14 bases matching TRBD2. From germline, CDR1 is LGHDT and CDR2 YNNKEL (reference sequence). This CDR3 is 15 amino acids long. The ends lost 4 bases at V and 3 bases at J; junction bases unmatched: 2. The CDR3 here is CASSRGTSGGYEQYF. CDR3 nucleotide sequence: TGTGCCAGCAGCCGCGGGACTAGCGGGGGCTACGAGCAGTACTTC.

This clonotype has just a few counts. This rearrangement joins TRBV12-3 or TRBV12-4 to TRBJ1-4, with D possibly being TRBD1 (6 bases). The length of the CDR3 is 14 residues. Trimming left V 5 bases short and J 8 bases short, with 15 bases between. CDR3 loop: CASSLTEGGEKLFF. CDR3 nucleotide sequence: TGTGCCAGCAGTCTGACAGAGGGGGGCGAAAAACTGTTTTTT.

The rearrangement joins TRBV10-3 to TRBJ2-1; TRBD2 aligns across 11 bases. Germline CDR1 is ENHRY and CDR2 is SYGVKD. The CDR3 totals 12 residues. The junction had 0 bases not matched to a gene; V was cut back by 6 bases and J by 8 bases. The CDR3 DNA reads TGTGCCATCAGGACTAGCGGGGATGAGCAGTTCTTC. Translated, it gives CAIRTSGDEQFF.

The CDR3 is CASSSRASGNTIYF. The CDR3 nucleotides read TGTGCCAGCAGCTCCAGGGCCTCTGGAAACACCATATATTTT. The V gene is TRBV7-6, the J gene TRBJ1-3, with D perhaps matching TRBD1 (5 bases). The germline V gene encodes CDR1 SGHVS and CDR2 FNYEAQ. CDR3 length equals 14 residues. V was shortened by 4 bases and J by 0 bases, with 7 bases between the two germline ends.

This clonotype has only one observation. The chain joins TRBV15 to TRBJ1-1, with 9 bases that match TRBD1. V shed 4 bases and J 0 bases; nucleotides not matched to a gene: 9. Germline CDR1 and CDR2: LNHNV and YYDKDF (reference sequence). This CDR3 contains 17 residues. CDR3 bases: TGTGCCACCAGCACTCCGGGACAGGGTTACATGAACACTGAAGCTTTCTTT. Translation: CATSTPGQGYMNTEAFF.

The chain recombines TRBV5-5 with TRBJ1-2; TRBD1 might be the D (5 bases). V was pared by 2 bases and J by 7 bases, with 15 bases between. The CDR3 sequence is 14 residues long. Germline assignment: CDR1 SGHKS and CDR2 YYEKEE (reference sequence). DNA of the CDR3: TGTGCCAGCAGCTTTTCTGGGGACTTGGGTGGCTACACCTTC. Translating it yields CASSFSGDLGGYTF.

The chain joins TRBV5-1 to TRBJ1-6; D is undetermined. This CDR3 is 13 amino acids long. Trimming took off 4 bases at V and 5 bases at J, with 7 bases between the two ends. Looked up from germline, CDR1 is SGHRS and CDR2 is YFSETQ. CDR3 in DNA: TGCGCCAGCAGCGCGGAAGATAATTCACCCCTCCACTTT. Translated: CASSAEDNSPLHF.

This chain joins TRBV5-5 and TRBJ2-5; D remains ambiguous. Germline assignment: CDR1 SGHKS and CDR2 YYEKEE (reference sequence). With 0 bases removed from V and 0 bases from J, the gap between germline ends came to 6 bases. This CDR3 spans 14 amino acids. This CDR3 reads CASSLAQYQETQYF. CDR3 bases: TGTGCCAGCAGCTTGGCACAGTACCAAGAGACCCAGTACTTC.

The V call is TRBV12-3 or TRBV12-4, the J call TRBJ1-2, with 7 bases matching TRBD1. J was trimmed by 5 bases and V by 5 bases; bases with no gene match: 5. This CDR3 comprises 13 residues. The CDR3 loop is CASSPQQGYGYTF. The CDR3 DNA reads as TGTGCCAGCAGTCCCCAACAGGGGTATGGCTACACCTTC.

This clonotype was detected once. V gene TRBV11-2 combines with J gene TRBJ2-5; 8 bases agree with TRBD2. The CDR3 totals 17 residues. The V gene's germline CDR1 is SGHAT and CDR2 FQNNGV. After removal of 5 bases from V and 5 bases from J, the junction contained 16 bases not matched to a gene. The CDR3 spells CASSPGSLAGYVETQYF. Here the CDR3 DNA reads TGTGCCAGCAGCCCGGGCTCGCTAGCGGGCTATGTTGAGACCCAGTACTTC.

The chain recombines TRBV7-2 with TRBJ2-6; D is uncertain. CDR3 size: 13 residues. The germline V gene encodes CDR1 SGHTA and CDR2 FQGNSA. Trimming cost V 7 bases and J 0 bases, with 4 bases left between them. The CDR3 protein is CASKFSGANVLTF. The CDR3 DNA is TGTGCCAGCAAATTCTCTGGGGCCAACGTCCTGACTTTC.

This chain connects TRBV4-1 to TRBJ1-6; D gene unclear. The CDR3 spans 15 residues. Germline-derived CDR1 and CDR2 are MGHRA and YSYEKL. Trimming left V 0 bases short and J 3 bases short, with 6 bases between. The CDR3 DNA reads TGCGCCAGCAGCCAAGAGAGAATCTATAATTCACCCCTCCACTTT. It codes for CASSQERIYNSPLHF.

This clonotype was seen a handful of times. This rearrangement joins TRBV7-8 to TRBJ1-1; D remains ambiguous. Trimming removed 5 bases at V and 7 bases at J, with 8 bases between. Germline V CDR1 and CDR2: SGHVS, FQNEAQ. This CDR3 region has 11 residues. The CDR3, as DNA: TGTGCCAGCAGCGCAAAGGGTGAAGCTTTCTTT. Its protein product is CASSAKGEAFF.

The chain combines TRBV20-1 with TRBJ1-2, with D perhaps matching TRBD1 (6 bases). Germline V CDR1 and CDR2: DFQATT, SNEGSKA (reference sequence). The V end lost 6 bases, the J end lost 6 bases, and 14 bases lay between the germline ends. This CDR3 contains 12 residues. In nucleotides, the CDR3 is TGCAGTGCCAGCCGACAGGCCCATGGCTACACCTTC. Residues: CSASRQAHGYTF.

This chain links TRBV5-6 with TRBJ2-3; perhaps TRBD2 as D (7 bases). From germline, CDR1 is SGHDT and CDR2 YYEEEE. The CDR3 is made up of 15 amino acids. V was trimmed by 4 bases and J by 6 bases, leaving 18 bases between them. CDR3 residues: CASSQNGGPEDTQYF. The CDR3 bases are TGTGCCAGCAGCCAGAACGGGGGGCCGGAGGATACGCAGTATTTT.

This clonotype appeared a few times. CDR3: CAWRPLGGANRNEQFF. Written as DNA, the CDR3 is TGTGCCTGGAGGCCCCTTGGGGGGGCCAACAGGAATGAGCAGTTCTTC. The chain uses TRBV30 and TRBJ2-1, with D possibly TRBD2 on 7 matching bases. The CDR3 length is 16 residues. Germline-derived CDR1 and CDR2 are GTSNPN and SVGIG (reference sequence). Deletions cut 3 bases from V and 7 bases from J, with 22 bases between. Filled out from reference TRBV30 and TRBJ2-1, the complete variable domain reads SQTIHQWPATLVQPVGSPLSLECTVEGTSNPNLYWYRQAAGRGLQLLFYSVGIGQISSEVPQNLSASRPQDRQFILSSKKLLLSDSGFYLCAWRPLGGANRNEQFFGPGTRLTVL.

A few counts support this clonotype. V is TRBV3-1 and J is TRBJ2-5; 8 bases fit TRBD2. CDR1 is LGHDT, CDR2 YNNKEL, per germline (reference sequence). J was trimmed by 1 base and V by 4 bases; bases with no gene match: 2. The CDR3 contains 14 residues. Here the CDR3 reads CASSPGTSQETQYF. DNA of the CDR3: TGTGCCAGCAGCCCCGGGACTAGCCAAGAGACCCAGTACTTC.